These T cell receptor beta chains were read from a single sample in a study of shared clonotypes between healthy human individuals. The assay was immunoSEQ multiplex PCR, and TCRdb's table has in-frame clones only and misses some. This table has more than 2 million clones, about 93% appearing once. The sequencing sample was made of naive CD8+ T cells from PBMCs. The receptors here all came from a man aged 18 to 35 in good health. Some clones in this sample may be carry-over from other donors' samples. CDR3s include the opening cysteine and the closing phenylalanine or tryptophan.

cdr3_aa v_call cdr3_length
CASSSRQGDNEQFF TRBV7-9 14
CASSLRSSGPNTGELFF TRBV7-3 17
CAISGGRGQPQHF TRBV6-1 13
CASSQDITGGIQYF TRBV4-2 14
CASSPRYYEQYF TRBV6-6 12
CATSAGPYSEQYF TRBV15 13
CSVTGTGATGELFF TRBV29-1 14
CASSREREYSNQPQHF TRBV19 16
CASSEGTQAYEQYF TRBV10-1 14
CASRDRETYEQYF TRBV5-1 13
CASRDSNQPQHF TRBV2 12
CASTAYRGLHNGYTF TRBV4-3 15
CASSRGGGDEQYF TRBV19 13
CASSPSSPGPRNYEQYF TRBV28 17
CATSRLFDRNTEAFF TRBV15 15
CSVEYDGTGGGETQYF TRBV29-1 16
CASWAGVSTDTQYF TRBV7-2 14
CASSPRDFFLEQYF TRBV7-2 14
CASSEAANTEAFF TRBV25-1 13
CASSVSQGIVNYGYTF TRBV9 16
CASSEDPLGGSGETQYF TRBV2 17
CASSLAAGGSYEQYF TRBV28 15
CASSFNIEGPYNEQFF TRBV11-2 16
CASSSPLNTEAFF TRBV7-9 13
CASSFGTQETQYF TRBV7-9 13
CASSSRGGNTEAFF TRBV11-3 14
CASSRSTSSYNEQFF TRBV19 15
CASSEELPANNQPQHF TRBV6-1 16
CASRGTGAGETQYF TRBV7-9 14
CASSRSDYFNEQFF TRBV11-2 14
CASSFLFDTQYF TRBV28 12
CASSFEAHSLEQYF TRBV7-9 14
CASSTRLAGASYEQYF TRBV13 16
CASSARKGAGTGELFF TRBV7-2 16
CASSVAGSTDTQYF TRBV9 14
CASSSVWGQETQYF TRBV7-9 14
CASSQDLGGSYNEQFF TRBV4-2 16
CASRPQGFWSIQYF TRBV7-6 14
CASSTGPLSYEQYF TRBV27 14
CARSSRLAGGPSEETQYF TRBV5-3 18
CASSYSSRGDGYTF TRBV6-5 14
CASSPWNRDGRLQQYF TRBV5-6 16
CARSEGVRTEAFF TRBV5-3 13
CASSESGTLGEQYF TRBV6-1 14
CAISESQGPNTEAFF TRBV10-3 15
CASSSPHRGSGGAQNIQYF TRBV7-3 19
CASSYVGGATEKLFF TRBV6-6 15
CASSAAVAGVRETQYF TRBV25-1 16
CASRTRGGEAFF TRBV28 12
CAATGTGPRSYNEQFF TRBV10-1 16
CASSEPGRVGETQYF TRBV2 15
CASSQDRGREYEQFF TRBV4-3 15
CASSLIPGVKGAEAFF TRBV27 16
CASSEGTGVASSYEQYF TRBV7-3 17
CASSLGTGLETQYF TRBV5-8 14
CASSVDRQANPIF TRBV9 13
CASSSRDRVTGELFF TRBV27 15
CASSIRTGGISYEQYF TRBV19 16
CASSSGYGYTF TRBV28 11